The entry that follows covers one TCR beta chain sequence. This clonotype was recorded many times. Its binding antigen is unknown. No much larger clonotype is one base removed from it; base qualities were not supplied. Ficoll-Paque density gradient centrifugation was used to isolate PBMCs. Spanning cysteine to phenylalanine, the CDR3 consists of 17 amino acids. Only the CDR3 part of the read is kept: 51 bases, read in frame from the first base. As encoded in the germline V gene, CDR1 is KGHDR while CDR2 is SFDVKD. Trimming takes 9 bases off V and 6 bases off J; junction bases not matched to a gene: 10. The entry originates in a study of T-cell memory formation after mild COVID-19 (dated by TCRdb to the early 2020s). Background for the entire study: TCR sequence clusters from the two donors were found to be largely donor specific. In a couple of donors, T-cell clones that expanded and contracted after mild COVID-19 were tracked by sequencing TCRalpha and TCRbeta repertoires over time. The cohort was made up of two young adult volunteers, one female and one male, who were previously healthy. What the research found in general, with its limitations: Some responding clones were detected in pre-infection memory, suggesting pre-existing cross-reactive memory T cells joined the SARS-CoV-2 response. Only two mild cases were covered in the study, and larger cohorts including severe cases with pre-infection samples were considered necessary. Contracting CD4+ clones were located mainly in the CM and EM memory subsets, whereas CD8+ clones were found to be enriched in EMRA. Balanced CD4/CD8 phenotypes were observed for clones contracting from day 15 to 85, whereas a bias towards CD4+ was observed for a second wave of clones expanding from day 15 to 37. SARS-CoV-2 specificity was not confirmed for the second-wave clones peaking on day 37.

The sample was run on an Illumina NovaSeq 6000. TCRalpha and TCRbeta cDNA libraries were built by 5'RACE with constant-segment primers, adding sample barcodes and unique molecular identifiers. Trizol reagent was used to extract RNA from every sample. Libraries were amplified in two PCR steps, with a second sample barcode and Illumina TruSeq adapters added in the second step. Libraries were sequenced on an Illumina NovaSeq with 2 x 150 bp paired-end reads. Per the authors' processing: The reads were demultiplexed and collapsed into UMI-guided consensus sequences using migec v1.2.7. With mixcr v2.1.11, UMI consensuses were aligned to TRA and TRB V and J templates and assembled into clonotypes. Clonotypes were classified as expanded or contracted when called significant by both edgeR and NoisET, with noise models trained on biological replicates. edgeR calls used a false discovery rate-adjusted p below 0.01 and a log2 fold-change threshold of 1. PCA with hierarchical clustering of max-normalized trajectories of the 1000 most abundant clonotypes was used as exploratory dynamics analysis. The CD4 or CD8 phenotype of responding clones was assigned using the separately sequenced CD4+ and CD8+ repertoires. TCRdb handled the public reads itself, with Q25 trimming in fastp and clone calling in MiXCR, and kept productive beta chains. One record per CDR3 amino acid sequence lists the most common genes and DNA. The V and J calls and clone size come from TCRdb's table, not from the authors' own analysis. This sample lists 500,000 to 550,000 distinct CDR3 sequences; 20% were detected once. The ten largest clonotypes hold approximately 13% of the sample.

The clonotype comes from an adult woman who had mild COVID-19 (a few samples of this study predate the infection). The sample titles of this study are shuffled in the database, so cell type and time point are left out; the donor was told from shared clones. Sequenced input: PBMCs or a T cell subset sorted from them (not recorded which). The V gene is TRBV24-1 and the J gene is TRBJ2-2, and 15 bases in between align with TRBD2. CDR3 loop: CATSGGLAGGIAGELFF. The DNA sequence reads TGTGCCACCTCTGGGGGACTAGCGGGAGGAATTGCCGGGGAGCTGTTTTTT.